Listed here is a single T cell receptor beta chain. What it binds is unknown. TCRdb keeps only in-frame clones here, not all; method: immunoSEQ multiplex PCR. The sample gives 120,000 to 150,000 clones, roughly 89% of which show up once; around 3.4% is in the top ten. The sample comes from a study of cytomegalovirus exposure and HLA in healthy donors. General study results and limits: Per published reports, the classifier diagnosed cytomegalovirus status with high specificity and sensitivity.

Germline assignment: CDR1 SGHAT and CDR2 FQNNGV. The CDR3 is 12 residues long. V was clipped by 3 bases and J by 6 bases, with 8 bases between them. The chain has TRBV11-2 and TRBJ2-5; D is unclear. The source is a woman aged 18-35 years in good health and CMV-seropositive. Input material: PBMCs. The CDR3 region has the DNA TGTGCCAGCAGCTTGACTCAGCAGACCCAGTACTTC. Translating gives CASSLTQQTQYF.